The 31 T cell receptor beta chains given below trace back to one sample, sequenced in a study of shared clonotypes between healthy human individuals (dated by TCRdb to the early 2020s). CD8 naive samples were obtained by positive selection for CCR7 among CD45RO-negative cells, yielding a CD45RA+CCR7+ population from which TemRA cells were excluded. The method behind the library was the immunoSEQ multiplex PCR assay. Imported from immuneACCESS, the table was reduced by TCRdb to in-frame sequences with V and J called. These copies leave out some clones; in studies compared against another copy, an unresolved V gene accounts for under half, and the cause of the remainder is not known. The sample records roughly 2,000,000 clones, over 85% of which are singletons. 1% to 1.5% of the sample lies in the top ten. Sequencing was done on a sample of naive CD8+ T cells sorted from blood. Taken with the paper, the label for cell subset or site translates to: CD45RA+CCR7+. The source is a man aged 18 to 30 in good health.

This chain joins TRBV6-1 and TRBJ2-7; 8 nucleotides match TRBD1. Germline loops: CDR1 MNHNS, CDR2 SASEGT. J lost 3 bases, V lost 4 bases, and 5 bases had no gene match. The CDR3 runs 14 residues. The CDR3 nucleotides read TGTGCCAGCAGTGGGGCAGGGGGCGACTACGAGCAGTACTTC. Protein: CASSGAGGDYEQYF.

Comments on this clone: Additional DNA sequences in this sample encode the identical CDR3. The CDR3 region is CASTAGNEQFF. The DNA of the CDR3 is TGTGCCAGCACCGCTGGGAATGAGCAGTTCTTC. This chain uses TRBV2 with TRBJ2-1; unclear D gene. CDR1 is SNHLY and CDR2 is FYNNEI in the germline V gene. V was pared by 7 bases and J by 7 bases, with 8 bases between. This CDR3 has 11 residues.

The gene calls are TRBV4-3 and TRBJ2-7, with 7 positions matching TRBD2. V was pared by 1 base and J by 5 bases, with 5 bases of the junction left unmatched. The V gene's germline CDR1 is LGHNA and CDR2 YSLEER. The CDR3 runs to 14 residues. The CDR3 DNA reads as TGCGCCAGCAGCCAAGGAGGAGCGGGACACGAGCAGTACTTC. Translation: CASSQGGAGHEQYF.

The chain links TRBV10-1 to TRBJ1-2; possibly TRBD1 for D (6 bases). The V and J ends lost 2 bases and 8 bases respectively, with 12 bases between them. Germline-derived CDR1 and CDR2 are WNHNN and SYGVQD (reference sequence). This CDR3 is 13 amino acids long. Here the CDR3 DNA reads TGCGCCAGCAGTGAGAACAGGGAGATCGGCTACACCTTC. Translated, it gives CASSENREIGYTF.

J is TRBJ1-2 and V is TRBV19, with TRBD1 matching 10 bases. The CDR3 loop spans 15 amino acids. Looked up from germline, CDR1 is LNHDA and CDR2 is SQIVND (reference sequence). V lost 5 bases and J lost 6; bases outside the gene matches: 9. The CDR3 region is CASSAQDRGLDGYTF. For the CDR3, the DNA is TGTGCCAGTAGTGCCCAAGACAGGGGGCTCGATGGCTACACCTTC.

The chain links TRBV7-9 to TRBJ1-5; tentatively, D is TRBD1 (5 bases). V was shortened by 4 bases and J by 9 bases, with 10 bases between the two germline ends. The CDR3 totals 12 residues. CDR1 and CDR2 from the germline V gene are SEHNR and FQNEAQ (reference sequence). CDR3: CASSSRERPQHF. CDR3 bases: TGTGCCAGCAGCTCCAGGGAGAGGCCCCAGCATTTT.

V gene TRBV7-8 combines with J gene TRBJ2-7, with D possibly TRBD2 on 5 matching bases. There are 13 residues in the CDR3. V dropped 1 base and J dropped 2 bases, with 6 bases sitting between them. Per germline, CDR1 SGHVS and CDR2 FQNEAQ. CDR3 coding DNA: TGTGCCAGCAGCTTAGAGGGAGCCTACGAGCAGTACTTC. It encodes CASSLEGAYEQYF.

On this clone: Other DNA sequences in the same sample also yield this CDR3. The chain combines TRBV27 with TRBJ2-7; 12 bases map to TRBD2. Looked up from germline, CDR1 is MNHEY and CDR2 is SMNVEV (reference sequence). With 6 bases clipped from V and 4 bases from J, the junction kept 10 bases outside the gene matches. The CDR3 sequence is 16 residues long. The CDR3 sequence is CASSPAGLAGGYEQYF. CDR3 sequence (DNA): TGTGCCAGCAGCCCCGCCGGGCTAGCGGGAGGGTACGAGCAGTACTTC.

The V call is TRBV2, the J call TRBJ2-3, with D possibly matching TRBD1 (6 bases). The length of the CDR3 is 14 residues. Trimming left V 4 bases short and J 5 bases short, with 13 bases between. The V gene's germline CDR1 is SNHLY and CDR2 FYNNEI. The CDR3 nucleotides are TGTGCCAGCAGTGTTGGGGGCGTGGGAGATACGCAGTATTTT. This codes for CASSVGGVGDTQYF.

The chain recombines TRBV5-1 with TRBJ2-7; TRBD1 agrees at 9 bases. Germline V gene data show CDR1 as SGHRS and CDR2 as YFSETQ. V shed 0 bases, J shed 4 bases, and the junction held 5 bases outside the gene matches. The CDR3 has 15 residues. The CDR3 DNA sequence: TGCGCCAGCAGCTTGGTGACAGGGGGAAAGTACGAGCAGTACTTC. Its protein product is CASSLVTGGKYEQYF.

The CDR3 sequence is CASSTRGGTGELFF. The CDR3 nucleotides read TGTGCCAGCAGCACCAGGGGAGGCACCGGGGAGCTGTTTTTT. This chain links TRBV13 with TRBJ2-2; either TRBD1 or TRBD2 may supply D (6 bases each). Trimming stripped 5 bases from V and 4 bases from J, with 11 bases between. The CDR3 runs 14 residues. The germline gives CDR1 PRHDT, CDR2 FYEKMQ (reference sequence).

CDR3 loop: CASGNRGLTDTQYF. The DNA of the CDR3 is TGTGCCAGCGGTAACAGGGGGCTGACAGATACGCAGTATTTT. This rearrangement joins TRBV7-3 to TRBJ2-3; 9 bases align to TRBD1. V trimming: 8 bases; J trimming: 3 bases; junction bases outside the gene matches: 6. Per germline, CDR1 SGHTA and CDR2 FQGTGA. The CDR3 consists of 14 residues.

The count of this clone is one. The rearrangement uses TRBV7-9 and TRBJ2-5; 7 positions agree with TRBD2. There are 15 residues in the CDR3. CDR1 is SEHNR and CDR2 is FQNEAQ in the germline V gene (reference sequence). V shed 2 bases and J 4 bases; nucleotides not matched to a gene: 7. In DNA, the CDR3 is TGTGCCAGCAGCTTACTAGCAGGGAGGGGAGAGACCCAGTACTTC. It encodes CASSLLAGRGETQYF.

As concerns this clone: Other DNA sequences within the sample encode an identical CDR3. J is TRBJ2-2 and V is TRBV11-2; no clear D. Germline V gives CDR1 SGHAT, CDR2 FQNNGV. The V gene lost 5 bases and the J gene lost 8 bases, with 9 bases spanning the gap. The CDR3 runs 12 residues. Here the CDR3 DNA reads TGTGCCAGCAGCCCACCCTCTGGGGAGCTGTTTTTT. The encoded protein is CASSPPSGELFF.

This sequence joins TRBV11-2 and TRBJ2-7; D perhaps matches TRBD2 (6 bases). Trimming took off 5 bases at V and 3 bases at J, with 17 bases between the two ends. CDR3 length: 15 residues. Germline V gene sequence: CDR1 SGHAT, CDR2 FQNNGV. In nucleotides, the CDR3 is TGTGCCAGCAGCCTTAGAGCCTTCGGGAGCTACGAGCAGTACTTC. Encoded protein: CASSLRAFGSYEQYF.

On this clone itself: Other DNA sequences in the same sample also yield this CDR3. The chain links TRBV19 to TRBJ2-1; D is uncertain. CDR1 and CDR2 (germline): LNHDA, SQIVND (reference sequence). V was clipped by 2 bases and J by 0 bases, with 11 bases between them. This CDR3 contains 16 residues. The CDR3 loop is CASSITSASSYNEQFF. The DNA for the CDR3 is TGTGCCAGTAGTATAACCTCTGCGAGCTCCTACAATGAGCAGTTCTTC.

This clone was seen a few times. This chain links TRBV7-9 with TRBJ2-4; the D gene could be TRBD1 or TRBD2 (6 bases each). V shed 3 bases and J shed 6 bases, with 12 bases lying between them. The CDR3 length is 14 residues. Germline V gene lookup returns CDR1 SEHNR and CDR2 FQNEAQ (reference sequence). The CDR3 region is CASSLEGERNIQYF. The CDR3 bases are TGTGCCAGCAGCTTGGAGGGGGAAAGAAACATTCAGTACTTC. Combining the CDR3 with reference TRBV7-9 and TRBJ2-4 gives the whole variable domain DTGVSQNPRHKITKRGQNVTFRCDPISEHNRLYWYRQTLGQGPEFLTYFQNEAQLEKSRLLSDRFSAERPKGSFSTLEIQRTEQGDSAMYLCASSLEGERNIQYFGAGTRLSVL.

The V and J genes are TRBV6-6 and TRBJ1-5; D may be TRBD1 (5 bases). Trimming removed 0 bases at V and 5 bases at J, with 11 bases between. Germline V gene data show CDR1 as MNHNY and CDR2 as SVGAGI (reference sequence). The CDR3 has 15 residues. The CDR3 spells CASSYSPGWDQPQHF. CDR3 bases: TGTGCCAGCAGTTACTCGCCAGGGTGGGATCAGCCCCAGCATTTT.

The genes are TRBV4-1 and TRBJ2-7, with D uncertain. The V gene lost 1 base and the J gene lost 0 bases, with 10 bases spanning the gap. The CDR3 contains 15 residues. Germline assignment: CDR1 MGHRA and CDR2 YSYEKL. In DNA form, the CDR3 reads TGCGCCAGCAGCCAAGGACTTACGAGCTCCTACGAGCAGTACTTC. Its protein product is CASSQGLTSSYEQYF.

J is TRBJ2-5 and V is TRBV7-9, with D perhaps assigned TRBD1 or TRBD2 (5 bases each). V was clipped by 5 bases and J by 5 bases, with 18 bases between them. Germline-derived CDR1 and CDR2 are SEHNR and FQNEAQ (reference sequence). This CDR3 has 15 amino acids. The CDR3: CASSPSTGAVETQYF. The DNA for the CDR3 is TGTGCCAGCAGCCCGAGCACCGGGGCTGTGGAGACCCAGTACTTC. The full variable domain, completed using reference TRBV7-9 and TRBJ2-5, is DTGVSQNPRHKITKRGQNVTFRCDPISEHNRLYWYRQTLGQGPEFLTYFQNEAQLEKSRLLSDRFSAERPKGSFSTLEIQRTEQGDSAMYLCASSPSTGAVETQYFGPGTRLLVL.

The chain has TRBV5-8 and TRBJ2-3, with 10 bases identical to TRBD2. From germline, CDR1 is SGHTS and CDR2 YDEGEE. This CDR3 contains 19 residues. Trimming took 0 bases from V and 0 from J; bases not matched to a gene: 10. CDR3 DNA: TGTGCCAGCAGCTTGGGCCTTACTAGCGGGATACTTAGCACAGATACGCAGTATTTT. This translates into CASSLGLTSGILSTDTQYF.

The chain carries TRBV7-9 and TRBJ2-2; D remains unclear. The CDR3 extends over 14 amino acids. With 5 bases removed from V and 2 bases from J, the gap between germline ends came to 9 bases. Germline V gives CDR1 SEHNR, CDR2 FQNEAQ (reference sequence). The DNA of the CDR3 is TGTGCCAGCAGCCCGACTGATAACACCGGGGAGCTGTTTTTT. It yields the protein CASSPTDNTGELFF.

Of note for this clone: The identical CDR3 is also encoded by other nucleotide sequences in the sample. The V and J genes are TRBV7-3 and TRBJ2-3, with TRBD2 identical over 11 bases. CDR1 is SGHTA, CDR2 FQGTGA, per germline. The CDR3 covers 15 residues. The trim removed 6 bases at V and 0 bases at J, leaving 2 bases unmatched. The chain's CDR3 is CASSPSGGSTDTQYF. For the CDR3, the DNA is TGTGCCAGCAGTCCTAGCGGGGGGAGCACAGATACGCAGTATTTT.

V is TRBV29-1 and J is TRBJ2-7, with unresolved D. The germline V gene has CDR1 SQVTM and CDR2 ANQGSEA. Trimming took 4 bases from V and 2 from J, leaving 12 bases between them. CDR3 length: 13 residues. CDR3: CSVGTVGAYEQYF. CDR3 sequence (DNA): TGCAGCGTTGGGACCGTCGGAGCCTACGAGCAGTACTTC.

The chain recombines TRBV27 with TRBJ2-2; 9 nucleotides line up with TRBD1. The CDR3 loop spans 17 amino acids. V shed 7 bases, J shed 5 bases, and the junction held 14 bases outside the gene matches. Germline lookup yields CDR1 MNHEY and CDR2 SMNVEV (reference sequence). Written as DNA, the CDR3 is TGTGCCAGCAACTCTCTCGGGACAGGGCGTGAGACCGGGGAGCTGTTTTTT. This codes for CASNSLGTGRETGELFF.

The chain links TRBV7-6 to TRBJ2-5; TRBD1 aligns across 7 bases. This CDR3 spans 13 amino acids. Germline CDR1 reads SGHVS; CDR2 reads FNYEAQ. The J segment lost 5 bases and the V segment lost 5 bases, leaving 5 bases of the junction unmatched. CDR3 in DNA: TGTGCCAGCAGCCAGGGGGTATTGGAGACCCAGTACTTC. Residues: CASSQGVLETQYF.

The rearrangement uses TRBV11-2 and TRBJ2-7; the D gene is possibly TRBD2 (5 bases). Germline V gene sequence: CDR1 SGHAT, CDR2 FQNNGV. The length of the CDR3 is 13 residues. With 7 bases removed from V and 2 bases from J, the gap between germline ends came to 12 bases. CDR3 sequence reads: CASNPDGAYEQYF. CDR3 bases: TGTGCCAGCAACCCGGACGGGGCCTACGAGCAGTACTTC.

The chain employs TRBV5-1 and TRBJ2-7; tentative D call: TRBD1 (5 bases). The CDR3 extends over 14 amino acids. Germline values: CDR1 SGHRS, CDR2 YFSETQ. V was cut by 5 bases and J by 0 bases, with 12 bases left in between. CDR3 DNA sequence: TGCGCCAGCAGTTCAGGGCAGGCCTCCTACGAGCAGTACTTC. Amino acid sequence: CASSSGQASYEQYF.

On this clone itself: Different DNA sequences within this sample yield the same CDR3. V and J are TRBV4-3 and TRBJ1-3; D gene ambiguous. The length of the CDR3 is 15 residues. V shed 0 bases and J shed 1 base, with 7 bases lying between them. In germline, CDR1 is LGHNA, CDR2 YSLEER. The CDR3 nucleotides are TGCGCCAGCAGCCAAGATCGGGGTTCTGGAAACACCATATATTTT. Translated: CASSQDRGSGNTIYF.

The gene calls are TRBV6-1 and TRBJ1-2, with D possibly TRBD1 on 6 matching bases. The germline gives CDR1 MNHNS, CDR2 SASEGT. V was cut by 5 bases and J by 2 bases, with 12 bases left in between. The CDR3 length is 14 residues. The CDR3 region has the DNA TGTGCCAGCAGTATACAGGGCCCGAACTATGGCTACACCTTC. Translating it yields CASSIQGPNYGYTF.

This sequence joins TRBV7-8 and TRBJ2-3; D gene unclear. Germline CDR1 reads SGHVS; CDR2 reads FQNEAQ. There are 12 residues in the CDR3. The ends were cut back, 4 bases at V and 2 bases at J, with 4 bases in the middle. The CDR3, as DNA: TGTGCCAGCAGCTACGACACAGATACGCAGTATTTT. This translates into CASSYDTDTQYF.